This T cell receptor (beta chain) is drawn from a study of cytomegalovirus exposure and HLA in healthy donors. PCR used 60 Vbeta primers and 13 Jbeta primers. Method: immunoSEQ multiplex PCR; TCRdb's copy keeps in-frame clones and lacks some. The sample shows approximately 120,000 clones, over 70% of them seen only once. The CDR3 length is 16 residues. J gave up 0 bases and V 5 bases, and 9 bases lay outside the gene matches. Germline V gene sequence: CDR1 MDHEN, CDR2 SYDVKM. The rearrangement links TRBV28 to TRBJ1-1; 7 bases agree with TRBD1. The clonotype was recovered from a female donor in good health and CMV-seronegative. The sequenced sample consisted of PBMCs. The CDR3 loop reads CASSPFRTGLNTEAFF. CDR3 nucleotide sequence: TGTGCCAGCAGTCCATTTAGGACAGGCTTGAACACTGAAGCTTTCTTT.